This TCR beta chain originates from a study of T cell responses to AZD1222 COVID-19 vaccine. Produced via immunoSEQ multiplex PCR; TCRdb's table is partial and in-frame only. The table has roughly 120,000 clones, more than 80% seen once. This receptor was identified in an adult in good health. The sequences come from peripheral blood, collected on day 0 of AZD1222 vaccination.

The CDR3 sequence is CSAGGRGHEQYF. The CDR3 coding sequence is TGCAGCGCCGGGGGCCGAGGGCACGAGCAGTACTTC. This chain uses TRBV29-1 with TRBJ2-7, with D possibly called TRBD1 or TRBD2 (6 bases each). CDR3 length: 12 amino acids. Trimming shortened V by 7 bases and J by 5 bases, and 15 bases separated the two germline ends. Germline V lookup: CDR1 SQVTM, CDR2 ANQGSEA.